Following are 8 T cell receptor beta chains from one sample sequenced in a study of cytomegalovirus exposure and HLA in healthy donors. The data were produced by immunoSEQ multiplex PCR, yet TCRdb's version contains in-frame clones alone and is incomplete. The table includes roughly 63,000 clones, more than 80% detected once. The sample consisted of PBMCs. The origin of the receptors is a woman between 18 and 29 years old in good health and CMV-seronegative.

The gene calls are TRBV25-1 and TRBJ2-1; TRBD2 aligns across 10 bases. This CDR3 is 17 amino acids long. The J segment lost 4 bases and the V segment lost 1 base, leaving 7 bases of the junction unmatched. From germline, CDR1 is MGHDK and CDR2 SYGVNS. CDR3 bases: TGTGCCAGCAGTGAATCTCGAGCGGGGGGGGTTTACAATGAGCAGTTCTTC. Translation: CASSESRAGGVYNEQFF.

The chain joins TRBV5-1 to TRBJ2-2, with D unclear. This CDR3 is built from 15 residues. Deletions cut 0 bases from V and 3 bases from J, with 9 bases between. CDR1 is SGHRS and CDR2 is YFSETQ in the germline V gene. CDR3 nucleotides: TGCGCCAGCAGCTTGGGTAGCTTCGACACCGGGGAGCTGTTTTTT. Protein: CASSLGSFDTGELFF.

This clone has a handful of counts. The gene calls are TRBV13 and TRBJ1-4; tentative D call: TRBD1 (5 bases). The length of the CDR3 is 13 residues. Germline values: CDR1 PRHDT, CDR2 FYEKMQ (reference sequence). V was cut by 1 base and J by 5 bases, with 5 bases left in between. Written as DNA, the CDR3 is TGTGCCAGCAGCTTAGCAGGGAATGAAAAACTGTTTTTT. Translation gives CASSLAGNEKLFF.

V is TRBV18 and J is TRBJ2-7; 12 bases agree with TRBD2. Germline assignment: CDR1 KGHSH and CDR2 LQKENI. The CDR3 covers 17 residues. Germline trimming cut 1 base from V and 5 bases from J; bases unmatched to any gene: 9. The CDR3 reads CASSPRRLAGGGDEQYF. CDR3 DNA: TGTGCCAGCTCACCACGGAGGCTAGCGGGAGGGGGGGACGAGCAGTACTTC.

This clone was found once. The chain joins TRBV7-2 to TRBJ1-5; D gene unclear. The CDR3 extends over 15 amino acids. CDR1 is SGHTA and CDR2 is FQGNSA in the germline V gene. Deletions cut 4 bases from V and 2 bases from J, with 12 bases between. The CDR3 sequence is CASSSDGYGNQPQHF. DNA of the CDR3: TGTGCCAGCAGCTCCGACGGGTATGGCAATCAGCCCCAGCATTTT.

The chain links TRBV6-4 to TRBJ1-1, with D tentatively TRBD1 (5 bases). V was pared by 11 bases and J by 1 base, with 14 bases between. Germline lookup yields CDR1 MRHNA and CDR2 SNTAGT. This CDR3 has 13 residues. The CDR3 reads CARGEQRNTEAFF. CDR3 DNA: TGTGCCCGGGGGGAACAGAGGAACACTGAAGCTTTCTTT.

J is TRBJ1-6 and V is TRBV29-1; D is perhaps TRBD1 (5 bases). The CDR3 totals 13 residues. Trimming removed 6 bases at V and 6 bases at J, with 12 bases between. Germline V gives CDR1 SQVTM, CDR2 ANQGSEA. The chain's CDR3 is CSVQFDSNSPLHF. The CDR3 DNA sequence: TGCAGCGTGCAATTCGACAGTAATTCACCCCTCCACTTT.

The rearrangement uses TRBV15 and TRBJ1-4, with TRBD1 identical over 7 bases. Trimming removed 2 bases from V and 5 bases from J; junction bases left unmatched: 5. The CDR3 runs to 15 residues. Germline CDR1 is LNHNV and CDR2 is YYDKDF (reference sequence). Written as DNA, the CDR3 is TGTGCCACCAGCAGACTTGGACAGGAGAATGAAAAACTGTTTTTT. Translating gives CATSRLGQENEKLFF.